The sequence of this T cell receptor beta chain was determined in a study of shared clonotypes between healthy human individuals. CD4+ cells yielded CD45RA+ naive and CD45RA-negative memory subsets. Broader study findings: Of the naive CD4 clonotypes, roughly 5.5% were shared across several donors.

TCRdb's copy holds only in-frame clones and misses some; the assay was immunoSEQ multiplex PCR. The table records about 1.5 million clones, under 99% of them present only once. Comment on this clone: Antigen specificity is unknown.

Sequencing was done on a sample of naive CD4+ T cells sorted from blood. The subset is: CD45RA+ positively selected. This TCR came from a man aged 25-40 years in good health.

CDR3 sequence reads: CASRLQVEGEAFF. Here the CDR3 DNA reads TGCGCCAGCAGACTTCAGGTTGAGGGTGAAGCTTTCTTT. The chain recombines TRBV5-1 with TRBJ1-1; D uncertain. V lost 5 bases, J lost 7 bases, and 15 bases lay in between. CDR1 is SGHRS, CDR2 YFSETQ, per germline. This CDR3 contains 13 residues.